One T cell receptor (beta chain) is described in this entry. These data originate in a study of blood T cell repertoires in COVID-19. Turning to the study itself: Italy, Spain and the United States were the sources of the convalescent and acute COVID-19 samples.

V shed 0 bases, J shed 4 bases, and the junction held 6 bases outside the gene matches. This CDR3 is built from 17 residues. Germline V lookup: CDR1 KGHSH, CDR2 LQKENI. The protocol was immunoSEQ multiplex PCR, while the TCRdb copy is restricted to in-frame clones and leaves out a portion. This table has 200,000 to 250,000 clones, approximately 86% appearing once. The gene calls are TRBV18 and TRBJ1-1; 12 nucleotides match TRBD1. This TCR came from a man aged 55 to 70 with acute or convalescent COVID-19. The sequenced sample consisted of peripheral blood. DNA for the CDR3: TGTGCCAGCTCACCACCCGGGACAGGGGGCTTAGGCACTGAAGCTTTCTTT. As protein: CASSPPGTGGLGTEAFF.